What follows are 20 T cell receptor beta chains derived from one specimen sequenced in a study of T cells after yellow fever vaccination. TCRdb ran MiXCR on the 5' RACE reads and lists one entry per CDR3 protein. This table has approximately 110,000 distinct CDR3 sequences, 7% to 8.5% appearing once. The sequenced sample was CD8+ T cells sorted from PBMCs, obtained 45 days after the yellow fever booster vaccination. These TCRs come from a man aged 30 to 39 who received the YFV17D yellow fever vaccine.

As for this clonotype: One base away lies a much larger clone, so this may be a sequencing read error. The CDR3 region has the DNA TGTGTCAGCAGCTTAGCGCTTGGCGGGAGAGGCTACGAGCAGTACTTC. It translates to CVSSLALGGRGYEQYF. This chain links TRBV7-2 with TRBJ2-7, with 7 bases aligning to TRBD2. The CDR3 length is 16 residues. Germline V gene data show CDR1 as SGHTA and CDR2 as FQGNSA.

This chain links TRBV6-5 with TRBJ2-3; D gene unclear. The V end lost 1 base, the J end lost 6 bases, and 5 bases lay between the germline ends. The CDR3 runs 12 residues. CDR1 and CDR2 (germline): MNHEY, SVGAGI. The CDR3 loop reads CASSYCADTQYF. CDR3 DNA sequence: TGTGCCAGCAGTTACTGCGCGGATACGCAGTATTTT.

This chain uses TRBV6-2 or TRBV6-3 with TRBJ1-2; tentative D call: TRBD1 (6 bases). Germline CDR1 and CDR2: MNHEY and SVGEGT. V shed 2 bases and J shed 0 bases, with 13 bases lying between them. CDR3 length: 16 residues. The CDR3 here is CASSYPTDRSNYGYTF. The CDR3 nucleotides read TGTGCCAGCAGTTACCCGACTGACAGGTCTAACTATGGCTACACCTTC.

This clonotype has just a few counts. The V gene is TRBV7-2, the J gene TRBJ2-3; D is unresolved. V was shortened by 0 bases and J by 3 bases, with 10 bases between the two germline ends. Per the germline V gene, CDR1 is SGHTA and CDR2 is FQGNSA. The CDR3 length is 15 residues. The DNA for the CDR3 is TGTGCCAGCAGCTTAGCCTACCATCCAACAGATACGCAGTATTTT. Translated: CASSLAYHPTDTQYF.

This clonotype was picked up many times. CDR3 coding DNA: TGTGCCAGCAGTTACGCAGCTGAAGCTTTCTTT. Amino acid sequence: CASSYAAEAFF. This rearrangement joins TRBV6-2 or TRBV6-3 to TRBJ1-1, with D uncertain. CDR1 MNHEY and CDR2 SVGEGT come from the germline V gene. This CDR3 comprises 11 residues. V lost 2 bases, J lost 6 bases, and 4 bases lay in between.

This clonotype turned up a few times. The chain has TRBV10-3 and TRBJ2-7; TRBD2 agrees at 8 bases. Trimming removed 3 bases from V and 2 bases from J; junction bases left unmatched: 18. Germline lookup yields CDR1 ENHRY and CDR2 SYGVKD. The CDR3 spans 19 residues. CDR3 amino acids: CAISDPGRAGTSGAYEQYF. CDR3 in DNA: TGTGCCATCAGTGACCCCGGGCGAGCCGGGACTAGTGGTGCCTACGAGCAGTACTTC.

This clonotype came up many times. The chain recombines TRBV20-1 with TRBJ2-3; TRBD2 matches 14 bases. The germline V gene encodes CDR1 DFQATT and CDR2 SNEGSKA (reference sequence). V was clipped by 4 bases and J by 2 bases; unmatched bases: 14. This CDR3 is built from 19 residues. The DNA of the CDR3 is TGCAGTGCTACCGGACTAGCGGGAGGACAGACCGCACCCACAGATACGCAGTATTTT. Translated, it gives CSATGLAGGQTAPTDTQYF.

In its sample, this clonotype was seen a few times. This sequence joins TRBV4-3 and TRBJ2-7; possibly TRBD2 for D (5 bases). With 0 bases removed from V and 0 bases from J, the gap between germline ends came to 9 bases. Germline values: CDR1 LGHNA, CDR2 YSLEER. The CDR3 runs to 15 residues. CDR3 coding DNA: TGCGCCAGCAGCCAAGAACCGGGGTTCTCCTACGAGCAGTACTTC. It specifies CASSQEPGFSYEQYF.

This clonotype was recorded many times. The V and J genes are TRBV12-3 or TRBV12-4 and TRBJ1-2; 8 nucleotides agree with TRBD1. CDR3 length: 15 amino acids. V shed 6 bases and J 4 bases; nucleotides not matched to a gene: 10. CDR3 in DNA: TGTGCCAGCAGACCGACAGGGGACTTTGTCTATGGCTACACCTTC. It yields the protein CASRPTGDFVYGYTF.

This clonotype was counted at least ten times. For the CDR3, the DNA is TGTGCCACCAGCAGCGCCTCAGAGAGTAATAGAGAGACCCAGTACTTC. The encoded protein is CATSSASESNRETQYF. The chain has TRBV15 and TRBJ2-5, with D uncertain. The CDR3 loop spans 16 amino acids. Trimming cost V 3 bases and J 4 bases, with 18 bases left between them. Per germline, CDR1 LNHNV and CDR2 YYDKDF (reference sequence).

This clonotype was recorded at least ten times. The chain is built from TRBV27 and TRBJ2-3; D is possibly TRBD2 (6 bases). CDR3 size: 15 residues. V gave up 8 bases and J gave up 5 bases, with 20 bases separating them. In germline, CDR1 is MNHEY, CDR2 SMNVEV (reference sequence). This CDR3 is CASGNRDSLRDTQYF. CDR3 sequence (DNA): TGTGCCAGCGGAAACCGGGACTCCCTTCGAGATACGCAGTATTTT.

This clonotype appeared many times. The chain uses TRBV6-6 and TRBJ2-3, with D possibly being TRBD2 (5 bases). The CDR3 sequence is 13 residues long. Germline V gene data show CDR1 as MNHNY and CDR2 as SVGAGI (reference sequence). V was shortened by 2 bases and J by 4 bases, with 7 bases between the two germline ends. In DNA, the CDR3 is TGTGCCAGCAGTTACGGGGAGCCAGATACGCAGTATTTT. Translating it yields CASSYGEPDTQYF.

This clonotype occurred a few times. The junction departs from germline at one end; a sequencing error may be responsible. The rearrangement joins TRBV27 to TRBJ2-1; 7 nucleotides line up with TRBD1. CDR3 length equals 12 residues. The germline CDR1 and CDR2 sequences are MNHEY and SMNVEV (reference sequence). CDR3 protein: CASIGPTGAKIF. CDR3 DNA: TGTGCCAGTATCGGACCCACAGGGGCAAAGATCTTC.

At least ten counts were recorded for this clonotype. The chain joins TRBV3-1 to TRBJ2-7; TRBD1 aligns across 8 bases. The CDR3 runs 11 residues. Germline trimming cut 4 bases from V and 12 bases from J; bases unmatched to any gene: 5. Germline-derived CDR1 and CDR2 are LGHDT and YNNKEL (reference sequence). CDR3 in DNA: TGTGCCAGCAGCCCAGGACAGGGACGGTACTTC. Translated, it gives CASSPGQGRYF.

This clonotype was counted at least ten times. V gene TRBV7-9 combines with J gene TRBJ1-6; 10 nucleotides agree with TRBD1. Germline V lookup: CDR1 SEHNR, CDR2 FQNEAQ (reference sequence). Trimming cost V 6 bases and J 8 bases; bases outside gene matches: 4. The CDR3 sequence is 14 residues long. CDR3 region: CASRPGQGDSPLHF. In DNA form, the CDR3 reads TGTGCCAGCAGACCAGGACAGGGGGATTCACCCCTCCACTTT.

This clonotype was found many times. V and J are TRBV7-9 and TRBJ2-5; D is unresolved. This CDR3 spans 14 amino acids. Germline V CDR1 and CDR2: SEHNR, FQNEAQ (reference sequence). V dropped 1 base and J dropped 5 bases, with 11 bases sitting between them. In nucleotides, the CDR3 is TGTGCCAGCAGCTTAGATGCGTCCCGGGAGACCCAGTACTTC. Its protein product is CASSLDASRETQYF.

This clonotype was counted ten times or more. The chain combines TRBV10-2 with TRBJ1-2, with no clear D. CDR1 is WSHSY and CDR2 is SAAADI in the germline V gene. V shed 0 bases and J shed 8 bases, with 13 bases lying between them. The CDR3 is 14 residues long. This chain's CDR3 is CASSESGRGGGYTF. CDR3 coding DNA: TGCGCCAGCAGTGAGTCGGGGAGAGGAGGAGGCTACACCTTC.

This clonotype was found a few times. The chain combines TRBV5-1 with TRBJ2-7; D remains ambiguous. The germline CDR1 and CDR2 sequences are SGHRS and YFSETQ. The CDR3 runs to 13 residues. Trimming left V 4 bases short and J 0 bases short, with 8 bases between. CDR3 nucleotides: TGCGCCAGCAGCCCGGCGAGCTCCTACGAGCAGTACTTC. As protein: CASSPASSYEQYF. Full variable domain (missing parts from reference TRBV5-1 and TRBJ2-7): KAGVTQTPRYLIKTRGQQVTLSCSPISGHRSVSWYQQTPGQGLQFLFEYFSETQRNKGNFPGRFSGRQFSNSRSEMNVSTLELGDSALYLCASSPASSYEQYFGPGTRLTVT.

This clonotype was recorded a few times. The CDR3 DNA reads as TGTGCCAGCAGTCCGGGACTAGCGGGGTCAGATGAGCAGTTCTTC. Its translation is CASSPGLAGSDEQFF. V gene TRBV28 combines with J gene TRBJ2-1, with 13 bases that match TRBD2. The ends lost 5 bases at V and 8 bases at J; junction bases unmatched: 6. The CDR3 has 15 residues. Germline-derived CDR1 and CDR2 are MDHEN and SYDVKM. Filled out from reference TRBV28 and TRBJ2-1, the complete variable domain reads DVKVTQSSRYLVKRTGEKVFLECVQDMDHENMFWYRQDPGLGLRLIYFSYDVKMKEKGDIPEGYSVSREKKERFSLILESASTNQTSMYLCASSPGLAGSDEQFFGPGTRLTVL.

This clonotype occurred many times. The V call is TRBV7-2, the J call TRBJ2-7; D ambiguous. Germline V gives CDR1 SGHTA, CDR2 FQGNSA. The ends were cut back, 5 bases at V and 0 bases at J, with 8 bases in the middle. This CDR3 has 13 residues. The CDR3: CASSITNSYEQYF. As DNA, the CDR3 is TGTGCCAGCAGCATCACTAACTCCTACGAGCAGTACTTC.